This paragraph reports one TCR beta chain. The data were taken from a study of blood T cell repertoires in COVID-19. Across the whole study: Some COVID-19 samples were acute and others convalescent; all came from the United States, Italy and Spain. In each case, the material was cDNA or gDNA derived from T cells, B-cell-depleted T cells, or PBMCs.

Source study methods: For nucleated cells, counts were estimated from reference gene primer amplification. Only in-frame clones appear in the TCRdb table, and some are missing; sequencing was by immunoSEQ multiplex PCR. V and J calls and clone size follow that table, whereas D and trimming were derived from the DNA. The sample includes more than 15,000 clones, 65% to 90% of them seen just once. The CDR3 loop spans 13 amino acids. Looked up from germline, CDR1 is MNHEY and CDR2 is SVGAGI. Between the trimmed V and J ends, which lost 7 bases and 2 bases, there was a span of 8 bases. Source material: peripheral blood. The clonotype was recovered from a human donor with active COVID-19. The donor label of this sample is uncertain. The genes are TRBV6-5 and TRBJ1-4, with D possibly TRBD1 on 6 matching bases. Here the CDR3 reads CASKTGTNEKLFF. In DNA, the CDR3 is TGTGCCAGCAAAACAGGGACTAATGAAAAACTGTTTTTT.